A single sample is the source of the 14 T cell receptor beta chains below, sequenced in a study of cytomegalovirus exposure and HLA in healthy donors. The PCR made use of 60 Vbeta and 13 Jbeta primers. TCRdb's table, derived via immunoSEQ multiplex PCR, lists solely in-frame clones and lacks some. The table has 100,000 to 150,000 clones, about 80% seen once; the top ten hold over 2.5%. Source material: PBMCs. The source is a woman between 50 and 59 years old in good health and CMV-seronegative.

V and J are TRBV28 and TRBJ2-7, with 9 bases fitting TRBD2. V was pared by 4 bases and J by 3 bases, with 7 bases of the junction left unmatched. The germline V gene encodes CDR1 MDHEN and CDR2 SYDVKM. This CDR3 contains 15 residues. The CDR3 is CASSSRTSANYEQYF. In DNA form, the CDR3 reads TGTGCCAGCAGTTCGCGGACTAGCGCCAACTACGAGCAGTACTTC.

The chain links TRBV15 to TRBJ1-5; D ambiguous. This CDR3 is 17 amino acids long. Germline lookup yields CDR1 LNHNV and CDR2 YYDKDF (reference sequence). Trimming pared 1 base from V and 0 bases from J, leaving 13 bases between. The CDR3 spells CATSRVWSSDSNQPQHF. CDR3 sequence (DNA): TGTGCCACCAGCAGAGTTTGGAGTAGTGATAGCAATCAGCCCCAGCATTTT. Supplemented by reference TRBV15 and TRBJ1-5, the full variable domain reads DAMVIQNPRYQVTQFGKPVTLSCSQTLNHNVMYWYQQKSSQAPKLLFHYYDKDFNNEADTPDNFQSRRPNTSFCFLDIRSPGLGDTAMYLCATSRVWSSDSNQPQHFGDGTRLSIL.

This chain uses TRBV28 with TRBJ1-3; D gene unclear. V was shortened by 5 bases and J by 0 bases, with 8 bases between the two germline ends. The CDR3 extends over 14 amino acids. CDR1 is MDHEN and CDR2 is SYDVKM in the germline V gene. CDR3 loop: CASSSPNSGNTIYF. For the CDR3, the DNA is TGTGCCAGCAGTAGCCCGAACTCTGGAAACACCATATATTTT. The full variable domain, completed using reference TRBV28 and TRBJ1-3, is DVKVTQSSRYLVKRTGEKVFLECVQDMDHENMFWYRQDPGLGLRLIYFSYDVKMKEKGDIPEGYSVSREKKERFSLILESASTNQTSMYLCASSSPNSGNTIYFGEGSWLTVV.

The chain uses TRBV19 and TRBJ2-1; 10 bases map to TRBD2. Germline assignment: CDR1 LNHDA and CDR2 SQIVND (reference sequence). CDR3 length: 19 residues. V lost 0 bases, J lost 0 bases, and 8 bases stayed unmatched. The CDR3 loop is CASSIDLRTSGSSYNEQFF. For the CDR3, the DNA is TGTGCCAGTAGTATAGATCTTAGGACTAGCGGAAGCTCCTACAATGAGCAGTTCTTC.

The chain links TRBV30 to TRBJ2-3; 7 nucleotides line up with TRBD1. This CDR3 spans 14 amino acids. Trimming at V came to 4 bases and at J to 6 bases, leaving 10 bases not matched to a gene. CDR1 and CDR2 (germline): GTSNPN, SVGIG (reference sequence). CDR3 sequence (DNA): TGTGCCTGGACGCCCGACAGGGCCAAGGATACGCAGTATTTT. Translation gives CAWTPDRAKDTQYF.

The J gene is TRBJ1-2, the V gene TRBV13; D unresolved. V lost 3 bases, J lost 4 bases, and 6 bases lay in between. The CDR3 has 12 amino acids. Germline assignment: CDR1 PRHDT and CDR2 FYEKMQ (reference sequence). DNA of the CDR3: TGTGCCAGCAGCTTGGCACGCTATGGCTACACCTTC. Translating gives CASSLARYGYTF.

This clone has a handful of counts. The chain is built from TRBV7-9 and TRBJ2-1; the match to TRBD1 covers 7 bases. Trimming cost V 1 base and J 12 bases; bases outside gene matches: 6. The CDR3 has 13 amino acids. Germline CDR1 is SEHNR and CDR2 is FQNEAQ (reference sequence). Here the CDR3 reads CASSLEGAGGQFF. The CDR3 DNA follows: TGTGCCAGCAGCTTAGAGGGGGCAGGGGGGCAGTTCTTC.

The chain links TRBV9 to TRBJ2-3; 12 bases match TRBD2. The CDR3 runs 15 residues. The V gene's germline CDR1 is SGDLS and CDR2 YYNGEE. Germline trimming cut 3 bases from V and 6 bases from J; bases unmatched to any gene: 5. This chain's CDR3 is CASSASGRASDTQYF. For the CDR3, the DNA is TGTGCCAGCAGCGCTAGCGGGAGGGCTTCGGATACGCAGTATTTT.

V is TRBV28 and J is TRBJ1-5; D is ambiguous. The ends were cut back, 6 bases at V and 5 bases at J, with 8 bases in the middle. Germline-derived CDR1 and CDR2 are MDHEN and SYDVKM. The CDR3 runs 12 residues. This CDR3 reads CASSLIYQPQHF. DNA of the CDR3: TGTGCCAGCAGCCTTATATATCAGCCCCAGCATTTT.

Of note for this clone: Relative to the germline gene, one junction end is altered; a read error may explain this. The CDR3 region is CASSSGQGSNF. The CDR3 DNA follows: TGTGCCAGCAGCTCTGGACAGGGATCTAATTTC. The chain couples TRBV5-6 to TRBJ2-7, with 8 positions matching TRBD1. The germline CDR1 and CDR2 sequences are SGHDT and YYEEEE. The CDR3 runs to 11 residues.

There are a few counts of this clone. This chain uses TRBV11-2 with TRBJ1-2, with D perhaps matching TRBD1 (6 bases). The germline V gene encodes CDR1 SGHAT and CDR2 FQNNGV. V dropped 6 bases and J dropped 5 bases, with 16 bases sitting between them. The CDR3 spans 14 residues. CDR3 DNA sequence: TGTGCCAGCAGGGTCACAGGGAACACATATGGCTACACCTTC. This gives the protein CASRVTGNTYGYTF.

V and J are TRBV4-3 and TRBJ1-2, with a weak D call TRBD1 (6 bases). V dropped 0 bases and J dropped 2 bases, with 13 bases sitting between them. CDR1 is LGHNA, CDR2 YSLEER, per germline. The CDR3 has 16 residues. The CDR3 DNA reads TGCGCCAGCAGCCAAGAAAGGGCCAGGGGAAACTATGGCTACACCTTC. Amino acid sequence: CASSQERARGNYGYTF.

V and J are TRBV6-1 and TRBJ2-5; TRBD1 aligns across 9 bases. The assigned J gene may be wrong: the sequence end matches TRBJ2-7 better. Germline lookup yields CDR1 MNHNS and CDR2 SASEGT. This CDR3 is 14 amino acids long. In DNA form, the CDR3 reads TGTGCCAGCAGTACCGGGACAGGGCTTTACGAGCAGTACTTC. Its protein is CASSTGTGLYEQYF.

This clone was seen a handful of times. The chain uses TRBV7-9 and TRBJ2-1; possibly TRBD1 for D (5 bases). Germline-derived CDR1 and CDR2 are SEHNR and FQNEAQ (reference sequence). V dropped 2 bases and J dropped 6 bases, with 17 bases sitting between them. CDR3 length equals 16 residues. CDR3 in amino acids: CASSLIGLGLPNEQFF. The CDR3 DNA sequence: TGTGCCAGCAGCTTAATCGGATTGGGGCTACCCAATGAGCAGTTCTTC.